These T cell receptor beta chains were read from a single sample in a study of Ad26.COV2.S vaccination and SARS-CoV-2 variants. Assay: immunoSEQ multiplex PCR; the TCRdb copy retains only in-frame clones and omits some. The sample holds 120,000 to 150,000 clones, 86% seen once. The starting material was peripheral blood, obtained after recovery from COVID-19. The receptor set was obtained from a human donor who had recovered from COVID-19. The CDR3 runs from the conserved cysteine through the conserved F or W. D genes are given only for firm matches. Expanded clones get a size class; other rows say once, few or many, or leave the size out.

j_call v_call d_call clone_size cdr3_aa cdr3_nt
TRBJ2-2 TRBV10-3 - - CATQDTGELFF TGTGCCACTCAGGACACCGGGGAGCTGTTTTTT
TRBJ2-5 TRBV21-1 - - CASSKMCTLWDQQETQYF TGTGCCAGCAGCAAAATGTGCACTCTTTGGGACCAACAAGAGACCCAGTACTTC
TRBJ1-1 TRBV2 - - CASDDGPVKAFF TGTGCCAGTGATGACGGCCCGGTTAAAGCTTTCTTT
TRBJ2-3 TRBV5-5 - - CASSRDVSTDTQYF TGTGCCAGCAGCCGCGACGTAAGCACAGATACGCAGTATTTT
TRBJ1-3 TRBV18 TRBD1 - CASSRGTGVLSGNTIYF TGTGCCAGCTCACGAGGGACAGGGGTTCTCTCTGGAAACACCATATATTTT
TRBJ1-4 TRBV28 - - CASSLRDSGEKLFF TGTGCCAGCAGTTTAAGGGACTCAGGGGAAAAACTGTTTTTT
TRBJ2-5 TRBV10-2 TRBD1 - CASSGGTGFGQETQYF TGCGCCAGCAGTGGGGGGACAGGGTTTGGCCAAGAGACCCAGTACTTC
TRBJ2-7 TRBV28 - few CASSPGTTFQLQYF TGTGCCAGCAGTCCGGGAACCACCTTCCAATTGCAGTACTTC
TRBJ1-2 TRBV5-4 - - CASRPGDSYGYTF TGTGCCAGCCGCCCGGGGGATAGCTATGGCTACACCTTC
TRBJ1-1 TRBV6-5 - - CASSYSGGRVGTEAFF TGTGCCAGCAGTTACTCGGGGGGCAGGGTCGGGACTGAAGCTTTCTTT
TRBJ2-3 TRBV7-2 - - CASSLEPSKTDTQYF TGTGCCAGCAGCTTAGAACCGAGTAAGACAGATACGCAGTATTTT
TRBJ1-5 TRBV6-2/TRBV6-3 TRBD1 - CASSDGQGARQPQHF TGTGCCAGCAGCGACGGACAGGGGGCCAGACAGCCCCAGCATTTT
TRBJ1-1 TRBV3-1/TRBV3-2 - - CASSPDKAEAFF TGTGCCAGCAGCCCAGACAAGGCCGAGGCTTTCTTT
TRBJ2-1 TRBV9 - - CASSVLPNNEQFF TGTGCCAGCAGCGTGTTACCTAACAATGAGCAGTTCTTC
TRBJ1-2 TRBV11-2 - - CASRAALGLRGYTF TGTGCCAGCAGAGCCGCTCTTGGGCTACGAGGCTACACCTTC
TRBJ1-1 TRBV6-5 - - CASRQPGQNTEAFF TGTGCCAGCAGGCAACCGGGACAGAACACTGAAGCTTTCTTT
TRBJ1-6 TRBV21-1 - - CASREPGTGFGSPLHF TGTGCCAGCAGGGAACCAGGGACAGGTTTCGGTTCACCCCTCCACTTT
TRBJ2-7 TRBV28 TRBD1 - CASSITGEGYEQYF TGTGCCAGCAGCATCACAGGGGAAGGCTACGAGCAGTACTTC
TRBJ1-2 TRBV7-8 - - CASSLGDLLRGYTF TGTGCCAGCAGCCTGGGAGACCTTCTCAGAGGCTACACCTTC
TRBJ1-6 TRBV4-3 - - CASSQDIRPRHPTRNSPLHF TGCGCCAGCAGCCAAGATATAAGGCCTAGACATCCTACAAGGAATTCACCCCTCCACTTT
TRBJ2-5 TRBV7-6 TRBD1 - CASSPRDRVGETQYF TGTGCCAGCAGCCCCCGGGACAGGGTCGGGGAGACCCAGTACTTC
TRBJ1-5 TRBV6-5 TRBD1 few CASSHLQGGNQPQHF TGTGCCAGCAGCCACCTACAGGGGGGCAATCAGCCCCAGCATTTT